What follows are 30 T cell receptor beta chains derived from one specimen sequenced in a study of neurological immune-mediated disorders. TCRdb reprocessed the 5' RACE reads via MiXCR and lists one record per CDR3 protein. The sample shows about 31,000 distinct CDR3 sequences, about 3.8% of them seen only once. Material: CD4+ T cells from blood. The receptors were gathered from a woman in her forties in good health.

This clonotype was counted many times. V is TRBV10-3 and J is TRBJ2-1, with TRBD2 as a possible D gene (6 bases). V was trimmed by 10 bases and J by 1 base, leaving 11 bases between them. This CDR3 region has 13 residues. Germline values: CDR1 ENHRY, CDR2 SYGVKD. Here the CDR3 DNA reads TGTGCCAGTAGCGGTTCTTCCTACAATGAGCAGTTCTTC. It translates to CASSGSSYNEQFF.

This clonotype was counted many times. The CDR3: CASSQTSGRETQYF. The CDR3 DNA follows: TGCGCCAGCAGCCAAACTAGCGGGAGAGAGACCCAGTACTTC. The chain has TRBV5-1 and TRBJ2-5, with 11 bases lining up with TRBD2. This CDR3 spans 14 amino acids. Germline CDR1 SGHRS, CDR2 YFSETQ. The V and J ends lost 4 bases and 4 bases, in that order; junction bases with no gene match: 3.

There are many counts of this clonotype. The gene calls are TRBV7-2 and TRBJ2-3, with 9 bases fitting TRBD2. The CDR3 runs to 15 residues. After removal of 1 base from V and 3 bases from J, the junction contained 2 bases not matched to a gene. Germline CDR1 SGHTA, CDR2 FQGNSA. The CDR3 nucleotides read TGTGCCAGCAGCTTAGTAGCGGGGGATACAGATACGCAGTATTTT. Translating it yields CASSLVAGDTDTQYF.

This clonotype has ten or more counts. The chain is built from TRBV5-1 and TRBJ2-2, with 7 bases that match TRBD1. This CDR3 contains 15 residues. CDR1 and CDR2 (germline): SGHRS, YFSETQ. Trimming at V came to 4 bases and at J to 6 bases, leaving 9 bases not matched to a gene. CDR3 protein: CASSGDSRVSGELFF. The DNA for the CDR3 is TGCGCCAGCAGCGGGGACAGCAGGGTTTCCGGGGAGCTGTTTTTT.

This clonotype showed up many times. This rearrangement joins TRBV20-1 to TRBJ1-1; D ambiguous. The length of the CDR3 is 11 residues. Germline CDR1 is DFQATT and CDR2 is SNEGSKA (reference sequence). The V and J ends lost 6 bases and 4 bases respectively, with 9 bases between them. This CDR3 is CSAPLATEAFF. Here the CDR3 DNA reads TGCAGTGCCCCCCTGGCCACTGAAGCTTTCTTT.

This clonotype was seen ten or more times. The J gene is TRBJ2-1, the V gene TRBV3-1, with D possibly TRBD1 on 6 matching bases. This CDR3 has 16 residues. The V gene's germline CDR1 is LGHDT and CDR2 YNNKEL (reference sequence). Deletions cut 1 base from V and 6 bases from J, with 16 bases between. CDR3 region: CASSQVQGGIANEQFF. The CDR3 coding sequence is TGTGCCAGCAGCCAAGTTCAAGGGGGAATAGCCAATGAGCAGTTCTTC.

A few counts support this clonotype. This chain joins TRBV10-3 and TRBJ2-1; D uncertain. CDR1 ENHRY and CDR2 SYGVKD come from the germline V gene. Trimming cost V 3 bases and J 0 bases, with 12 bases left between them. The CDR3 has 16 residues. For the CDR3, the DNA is TGTGCCATCAGTGATAGTAAAAAGAGCTCCTACAATGAGCAGTTCTTC. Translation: CAISDSKKSSYNEQFF.

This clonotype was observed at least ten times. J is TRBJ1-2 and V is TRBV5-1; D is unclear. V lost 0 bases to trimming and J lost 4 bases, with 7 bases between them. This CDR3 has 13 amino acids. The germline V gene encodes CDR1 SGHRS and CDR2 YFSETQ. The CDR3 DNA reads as TGCGCCAGCAGCTTGGACTCTGTCTATGGCTACACCTTC. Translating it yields CASSLDSVYGYTF.

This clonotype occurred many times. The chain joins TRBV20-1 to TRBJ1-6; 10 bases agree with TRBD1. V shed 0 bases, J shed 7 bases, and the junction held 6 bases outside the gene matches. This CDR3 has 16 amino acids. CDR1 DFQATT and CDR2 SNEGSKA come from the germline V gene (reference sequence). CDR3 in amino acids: CSAREPGQGLNSPLHF. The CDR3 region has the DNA TGCAGTGCTAGAGAGCCGGGACAGGGGTTGAATTCACCCCTCCACTTT.

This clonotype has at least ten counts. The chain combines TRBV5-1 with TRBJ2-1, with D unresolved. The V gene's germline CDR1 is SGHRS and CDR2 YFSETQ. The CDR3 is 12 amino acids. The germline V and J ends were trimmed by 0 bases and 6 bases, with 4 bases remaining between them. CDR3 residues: CASSLEANEQFF. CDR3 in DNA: TGCGCCAGCAGCTTGGAGGCCAATGAGCAGTTCTTC.

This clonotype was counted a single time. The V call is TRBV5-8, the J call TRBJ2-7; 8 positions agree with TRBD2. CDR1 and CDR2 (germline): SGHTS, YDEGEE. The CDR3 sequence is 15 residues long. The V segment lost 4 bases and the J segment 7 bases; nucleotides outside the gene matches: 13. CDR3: CASSPGGLASREQYF. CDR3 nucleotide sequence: TGTGCCAGCAGCCCCGGTGGACTAGCTTCTCGGGAGCAGTACTTC.

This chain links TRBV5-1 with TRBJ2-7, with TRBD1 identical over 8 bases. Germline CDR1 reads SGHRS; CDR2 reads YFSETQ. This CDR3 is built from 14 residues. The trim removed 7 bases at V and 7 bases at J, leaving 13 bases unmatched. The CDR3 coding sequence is TGCGCCAGCGGATCGCAGGGGGCCTCCCCGGAGCAGTACTTC. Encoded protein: CASGSQGASPEQYF. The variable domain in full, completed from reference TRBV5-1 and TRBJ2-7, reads KAGVTQTPRYLIKTRGQQVTLSCSPISGHRSVSWYQQTPGQGLQFLFEYFSETQRNKGNFPGRFSGRQFSNSRSEMNVSTLELGDSALYLCASGSQGASPEQYFGPGTRLTVT.

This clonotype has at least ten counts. CDR3 coding DNA: TGCAGTGCTAGTCTTGAATCTGGCCTGCTAGGCTATGGCTACACCTTC. Its translation is CSASLESGLLGYGYTF. V gene TRBV20-1 combines with J gene TRBJ1-2; the D is unclear. The CDR3 sequence is 16 residues long. Trimming pared 3 bases from V and 4 bases from J, leaving 21 bases between. Germline V lookup: CDR1 DFQATT, CDR2 SNEGSKA (reference sequence).

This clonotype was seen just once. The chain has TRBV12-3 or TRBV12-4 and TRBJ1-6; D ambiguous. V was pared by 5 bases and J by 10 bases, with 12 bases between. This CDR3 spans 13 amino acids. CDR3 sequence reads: CASSMSEGSPLHF. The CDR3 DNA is TGTGCCAGCAGTATGTCTGAAGGGTCACCCCTCCACTTT.

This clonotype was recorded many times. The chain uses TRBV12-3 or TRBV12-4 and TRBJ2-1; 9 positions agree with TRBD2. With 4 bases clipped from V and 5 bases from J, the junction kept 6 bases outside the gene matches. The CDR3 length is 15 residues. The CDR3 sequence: CASSWREGMDNEQFF. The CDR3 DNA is TGTGCCAGCAGTTGGCGGGAGGGGATGGACAATGAGCAGTTCTTC.

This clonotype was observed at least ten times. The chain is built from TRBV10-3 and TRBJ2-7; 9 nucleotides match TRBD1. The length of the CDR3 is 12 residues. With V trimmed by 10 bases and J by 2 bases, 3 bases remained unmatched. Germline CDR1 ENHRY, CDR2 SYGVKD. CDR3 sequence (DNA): TGTGCCACCCGGGACAGGGCCTACGAGCAGTACTTC. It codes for CATRDRAYEQYF.

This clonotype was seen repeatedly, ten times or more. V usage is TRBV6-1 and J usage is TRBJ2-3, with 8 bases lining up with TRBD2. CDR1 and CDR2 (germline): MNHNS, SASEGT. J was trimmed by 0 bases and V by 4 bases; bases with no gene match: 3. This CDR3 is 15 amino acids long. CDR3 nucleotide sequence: TGTGCCAGCAGTGCCCTAGCGGGTAGCACAGATACGCAGTATTTT. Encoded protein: CASSALAGSTDTQYF.

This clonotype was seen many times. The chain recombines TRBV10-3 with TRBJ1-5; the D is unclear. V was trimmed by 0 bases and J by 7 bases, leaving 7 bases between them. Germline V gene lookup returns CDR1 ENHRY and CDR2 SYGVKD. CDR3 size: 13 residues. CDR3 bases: TGTGCCATCAGTGAGTCCCGCGGGCAGCCCCAGCATTTT. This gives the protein CAISESRGQPQHF.

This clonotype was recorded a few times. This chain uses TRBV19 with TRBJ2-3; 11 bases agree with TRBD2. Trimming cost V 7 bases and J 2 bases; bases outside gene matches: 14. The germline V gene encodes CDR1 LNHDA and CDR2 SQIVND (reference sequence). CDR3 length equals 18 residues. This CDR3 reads CASMGLAGGPQHTDTQYF. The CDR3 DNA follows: TGTGCCAGTATGGGGCTAGCGGGGGGTCCTCAACACACAGATACGCAGTATTTT.

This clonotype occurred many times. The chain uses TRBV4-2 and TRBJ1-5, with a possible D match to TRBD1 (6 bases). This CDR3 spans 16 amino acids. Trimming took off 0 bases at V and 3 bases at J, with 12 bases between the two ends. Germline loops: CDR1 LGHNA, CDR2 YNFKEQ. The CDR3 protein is CASSQDSGQPNQPQHF. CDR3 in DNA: TGTGCCAGCAGCCAAGATTCCGGACAGCCCAATCAGCCCCAGCATTTT.

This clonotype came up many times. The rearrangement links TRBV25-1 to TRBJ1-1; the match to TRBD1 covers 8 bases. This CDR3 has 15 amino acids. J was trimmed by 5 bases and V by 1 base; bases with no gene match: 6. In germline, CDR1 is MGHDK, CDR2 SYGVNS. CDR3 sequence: CASSELAGGRTEAFF. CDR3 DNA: TGTGCCAGCAGTGAATTGGCAGGGGGCCGAACTGAAGCTTTCTTT. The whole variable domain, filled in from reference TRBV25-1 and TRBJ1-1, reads EADIYQTPRYLVIGTGKKITLECSQTMGHDKMYWYQQDPGMELHLIHYSYGVNSTEKGDLSSESTVSRIRTEHFPLTLESARPSHTSQYLCASSELAGGRTEAFFGQGTRLTVV.

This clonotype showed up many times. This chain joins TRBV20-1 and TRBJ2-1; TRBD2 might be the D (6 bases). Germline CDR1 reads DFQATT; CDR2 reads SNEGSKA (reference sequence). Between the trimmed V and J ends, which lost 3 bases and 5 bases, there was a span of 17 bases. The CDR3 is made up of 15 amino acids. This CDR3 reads CSARKPGLQNNEQFF. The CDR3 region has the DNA TGCAGTGCTAGGAAACCGGGACTTCAGAACAATGAGCAGTTCTTC.

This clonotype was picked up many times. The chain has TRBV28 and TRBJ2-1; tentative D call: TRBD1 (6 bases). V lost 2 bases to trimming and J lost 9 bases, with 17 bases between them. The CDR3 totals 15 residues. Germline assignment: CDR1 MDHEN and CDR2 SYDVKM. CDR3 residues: CASSLPLTGTGEQFF. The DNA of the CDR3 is TGTGCCAGCAGTTTACCCCTGACAGGAACGGGTGAGCAGTTCTTC.

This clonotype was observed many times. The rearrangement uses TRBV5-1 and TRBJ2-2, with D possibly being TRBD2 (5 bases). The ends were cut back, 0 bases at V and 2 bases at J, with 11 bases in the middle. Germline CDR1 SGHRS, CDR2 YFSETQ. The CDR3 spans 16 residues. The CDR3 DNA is TGCGCCAGCAGCTTGGAGAGCGGAGTAAACACCGGGGAGCTGTTTTTT. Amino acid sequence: CASSLESGVNTGELFF.

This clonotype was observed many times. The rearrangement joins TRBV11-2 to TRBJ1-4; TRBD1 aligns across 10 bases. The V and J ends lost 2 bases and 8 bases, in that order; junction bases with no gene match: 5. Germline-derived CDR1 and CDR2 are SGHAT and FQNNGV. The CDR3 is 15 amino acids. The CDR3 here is CASSLSTGGGEKLFF. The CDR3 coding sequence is TGTGCCAGCAGCTTATCGACAGGGGGCGGGGAAAAACTGTTTTTT.

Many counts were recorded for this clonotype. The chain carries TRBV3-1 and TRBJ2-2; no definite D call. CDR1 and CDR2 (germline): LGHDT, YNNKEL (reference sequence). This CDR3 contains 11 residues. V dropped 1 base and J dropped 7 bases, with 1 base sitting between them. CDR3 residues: CASSQGGELFF. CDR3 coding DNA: TGTGCCAGCAGCCAAGGCGGGGAGCTGTTTTTT.

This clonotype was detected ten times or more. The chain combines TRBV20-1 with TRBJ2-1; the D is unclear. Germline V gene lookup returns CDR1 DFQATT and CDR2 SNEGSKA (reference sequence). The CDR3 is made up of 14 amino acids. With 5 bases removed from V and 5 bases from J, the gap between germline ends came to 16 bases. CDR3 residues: CSAPSAVVDNEQFF. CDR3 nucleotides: TGCAGTGCTCCCTCCGCCGTTGTCGACAATGAGCAGTTCTTC.

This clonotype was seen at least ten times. The CDR3 reads CASSSGQAGEKLFF. The CDR3, as DNA: TGTGCCAGCAGCTCTGGACAAGCGGGTGAAAAACTGTTTTTT. The J gene is TRBJ1-4, the V gene TRBV7-9; D is perhaps TRBD1 (5 bases). Trimming removed 4 bases at V and 7 bases at J, with 13 bases between. This CDR3 region has 14 residues. Germline CDR1 is SEHNR and CDR2 is FQNEAQ (reference sequence).

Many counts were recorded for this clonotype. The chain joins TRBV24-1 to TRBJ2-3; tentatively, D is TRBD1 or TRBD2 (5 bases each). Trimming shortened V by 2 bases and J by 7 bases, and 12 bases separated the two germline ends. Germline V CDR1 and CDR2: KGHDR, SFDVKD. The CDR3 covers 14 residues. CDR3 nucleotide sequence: TGTGCCACCAGTGATTCGGGGACCCCGAATACGCAGTATTTT. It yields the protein CATSDSGTPNTQYF.

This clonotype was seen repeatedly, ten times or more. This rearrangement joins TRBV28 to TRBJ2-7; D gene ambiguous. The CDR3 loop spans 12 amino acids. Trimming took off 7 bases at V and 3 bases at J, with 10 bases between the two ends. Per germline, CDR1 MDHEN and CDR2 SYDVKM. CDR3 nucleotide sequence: TGTGCCAGCACCACGGGCGGCTACGAGCAGTACTTC. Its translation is CASTTGGYEQYF. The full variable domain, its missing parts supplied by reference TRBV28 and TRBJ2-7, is DVKVTQSSRYLVKRTGEKVFLECVQDMDHENMFWYRQDPGLGLRLIYFSYDVKMKEKGDIPEGYSVSREKKERFSLILESASTNQTSMYLCASTTGGYEQYFGPGTRLTVT.